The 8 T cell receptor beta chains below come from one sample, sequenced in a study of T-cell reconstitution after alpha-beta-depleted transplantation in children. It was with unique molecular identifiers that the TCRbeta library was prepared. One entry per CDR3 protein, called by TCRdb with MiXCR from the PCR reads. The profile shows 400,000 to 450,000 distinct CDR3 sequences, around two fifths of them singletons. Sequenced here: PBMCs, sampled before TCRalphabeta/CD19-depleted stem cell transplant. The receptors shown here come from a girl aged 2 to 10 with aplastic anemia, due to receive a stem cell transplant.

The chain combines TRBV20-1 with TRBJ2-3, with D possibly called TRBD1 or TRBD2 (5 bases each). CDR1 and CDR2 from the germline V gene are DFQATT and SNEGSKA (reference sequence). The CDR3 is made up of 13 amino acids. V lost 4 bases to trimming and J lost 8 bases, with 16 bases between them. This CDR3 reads CSAIGAPRSTQYF. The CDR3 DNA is TGCAGTGCTATCGGGGCCCCGAGAAGTACGCAGTATTTT.

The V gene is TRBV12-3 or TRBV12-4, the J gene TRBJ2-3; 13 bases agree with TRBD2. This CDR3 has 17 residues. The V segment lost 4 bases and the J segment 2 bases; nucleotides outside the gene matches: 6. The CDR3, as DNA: TGTGCCAGCAGTTCCGGACTAGCGGGGGCCTTCACAGATACGCAGTATTTT. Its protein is CASSSGLAGAFTDTQYF.

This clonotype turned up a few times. CDR3 sequence (DNA): TGCAGCGTTGAGCGGGGGGGCGTGAACACTGAAGCTTTCTTT. Residues: CSVERGGVNTEAFF. This chain links TRBV29-1 with TRBJ1-1, with a tentative D call TRBD1 (6 bases). V lost 3 bases, J lost 0 bases, and 11 bases lay in between. Germline V lookup: CDR1 SQVTM, CDR2 ANQGSEA. CDR3 length: 14 residues.

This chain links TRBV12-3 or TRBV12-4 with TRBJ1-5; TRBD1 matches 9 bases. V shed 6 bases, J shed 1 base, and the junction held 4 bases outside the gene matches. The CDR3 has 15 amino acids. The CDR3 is CASRPTGGSNQPQHF. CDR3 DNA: TGTGCCAGCAGACCGACAGGGGGGAGCAATCAGCCCCAGCATTTT.

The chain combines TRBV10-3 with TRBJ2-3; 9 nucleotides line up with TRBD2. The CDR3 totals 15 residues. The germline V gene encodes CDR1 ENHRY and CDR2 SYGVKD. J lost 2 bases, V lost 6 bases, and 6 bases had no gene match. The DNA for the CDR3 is TGTGCCATCAGCCGACTAGCGGAAAACACAGATACGCAGTATTTT. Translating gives CAISRLAENTDTQYF.

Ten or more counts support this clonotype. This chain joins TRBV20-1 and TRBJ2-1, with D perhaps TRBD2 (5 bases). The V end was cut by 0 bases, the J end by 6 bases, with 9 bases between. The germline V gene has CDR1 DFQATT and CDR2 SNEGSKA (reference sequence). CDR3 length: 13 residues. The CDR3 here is CSARDRLANEQFF. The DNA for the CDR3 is TGCAGTGCTAGAGATCGCCTAGCCAATGAGCAGTTCTTC.

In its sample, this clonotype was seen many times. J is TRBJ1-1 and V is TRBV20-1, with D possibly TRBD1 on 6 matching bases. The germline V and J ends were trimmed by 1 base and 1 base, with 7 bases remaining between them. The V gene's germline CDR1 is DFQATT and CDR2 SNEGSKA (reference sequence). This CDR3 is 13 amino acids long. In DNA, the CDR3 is TGCAGTGCTAGAGGACAGGCGAACACTGAAGCTTTCTTT. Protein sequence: CSARGQANTEAFF.

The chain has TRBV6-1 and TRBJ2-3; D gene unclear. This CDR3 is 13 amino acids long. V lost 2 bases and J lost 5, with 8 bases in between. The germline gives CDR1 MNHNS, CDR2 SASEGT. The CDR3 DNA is TGTGCCAGCAGTGAAAGGGTGGGAGATACGCAGTATTTT. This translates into CASSERVGDTQYF.